Shown below are 5 T cell receptor beta chains from a single sample sequenced in a study of T-cell reconstitution after alpha-beta-depleted transplantation in children (TCRdb year 2016). Libraries were prepared through PCR. The instrument given in TCRdb is Illumina HiSeq 2500. TCR libraries were prepared with molecular barcoding, using unique molecular identifiers to normalize TCRbeta repertoire quantification. The public reads were run again by TCRdb, first through fastp at Q25 and then through MiXCR, and only productive beta chains were kept. For every CDR3 protein sequence, its rows merge into one entry that carries the most common genes and DNA. The sample records some 500,000 distinct CDR3 sequences, around 19% of which are singletons. In total, the top ten clones hold 2.5% to 4% of the sample. The specimen comprised PBMCs from the stem cell graft donor, sampled from the stem cell graft. These receptors came from a human donor who donated a stem cell graft to a child with acute lymphoblastic leukemia.

This chain connects TRBV11-2 to TRBJ2-1, with TRBD2 matching over 7 bases. After removal of 2 bases from V and 1 base from J, the junction contained 8 bases not matched to a gene. This CDR3 region has 17 residues. Germline V CDR1 and CDR2: SGHAT, FQNNGV. The CDR3 sequence is CASSLRAGLRSYNEQFF. CDR3 DNA sequence: TGTGCCAGCAGCTTAAGAGCGGGGCTTAGGTCCTACAATGAGCAGTTCTTC.

The chain couples TRBV5-1 to TRBJ2-3, with no clear D. V lost 8 bases and J 2 bases, leaving 12 bases between the germline ends. Germline CDR1 is SGHRS and CDR2 is YFSETQ. The CDR3 extends over 13 amino acids. The CDR3 loop reads CASGTGHTDTQYF. CDR3 DNA sequence: TGCGCCAGTGGAACCGGTCACACAGATACGCAGTATTTT.

This chain links TRBV4-1 with TRBJ2-5; 9 nucleotides line up with TRBD2. This CDR3 is built from 17 residues. The junction had 12 bases not matched to a gene; V was cut back by 1 base and J by 6 bases. Germline CDR1 reads MGHRA; CDR2 reads YSYEKL. The CDR3 bases are TGCGCCAGCAGCCAAGGGTTACCGGGCGGGAGGGTGAAGACCCAGTACTTC. Translated, it gives CASSQGLPGGRVKTQYF.

The chain joins TRBV6-5 to TRBJ2-4; 8 bases are a match to TRBD2. The CDR3 has 18 amino acids. The germline CDR1 and CDR2 sequences are MNHEY and SVGAGI. V lost 2 bases, J lost 3 bases, and 12 bases stayed unmatched. The CDR3 loop reads CASSYRASGRNHKNIQYF. In DNA form, the CDR3 reads TGTGCCAGCAGTTACAGGGCTAGCGGGCGGAACCACAAAAACATTCAGTACTTC.

The V and J genes are TRBV7-6 and TRBJ2-7, with 10 nucleotides matching TRBD1. The trim removed 5 bases at V and 3 bases at J, leaving 7 bases unmatched. Germline lookup yields CDR1 SGHVS and CDR2 FNYEAQ. The CDR3 is 15 residues long. The CDR3 reads CASSRLTGGIYEQYF. For the CDR3, the DNA is TGTGCCAGCAGCCGATTGACAGGGGGCATCTACGAGCAGTACTTC.